This T cell receptor beta chain was found in a study of T cell repertoires in cytomegalovirus infection. Study-wide background: From public TCR beta signatures came an indication of both CMV infection and matching HLA type.

Trimming took 6 bases from V and 8 from J, leaving 14 bases between them. Germline assignment: CDR1 LNHDA and CDR2 SQIVND (reference sequence). This CDR3 is 13 amino acids long. Study results and caveats: The cumulative frequency of public TCR beta families distinguished individuals who carried CMV together with the relevant HLA. In two of eight donors, the top clonotype was HLA-C-restricted CMV-specific.

This clonotype was picked up a small number of times. Its specificity is not known. TCRdb processed the reads anew with MiXCR; each CDR3 protein has one entry. The data hold about 530,000 distinct CDR3 sequences, with 26% observed a single time. The sequenced sample consisted of PBMCs. The TCR originated in a human donor in good health (CMV status not recorded). Some clones in this sample may be carry-over from other donors' samples. The V and J genes are TRBV19 and TRBJ2-1; D gene ambiguous. This CDR3 reads CASSDDDSDEQFF. The CDR3 DNA is TGTGCCAGTAGCGATGACGATTCCGATGAGCAGTTCTTC.